This T cell receptor beta chain was captured by sequencing in a study of T cell changes during pregnancy in multiple sclerosis. The germline V gene encodes CDR1 SNHLY and CDR2 FYNNEI. There are 16 residues in the CDR3. Trimming removed 8 bases from V and 2 bases from J; junction bases left unmatched: 7. The table came from immunoSEQ multiplex PCR; TCRdb's copy has only in-frame clones and leaves some out. The data contain roughly 29,000 clones, 85% to 90% of them singletons. The rearrangement joins TRBV2 to TRBJ2-3, with 13 bases identical to TRBD2. Source: CD8+ T cells from peripheral blood mononuclear cells, taken before pregnancy. This sequence originates from a female donor with multiple sclerosis, enrolled in a pregnancy study. The CDR3 coding sequence is TGTGCCAGCGCCGGACTAGCGGGGGAAGCCACAGATACGCAGTATTTT. It is translated as CASAGLAGEATDTQYF.